This entry is about one TCR beta chain. The V gene lost 7 bases and the J gene lost 1 base, with 13 bases spanning the gap. The CDR3 is made up of 14 amino acids. In germline, CDR1 is MDHEN, CDR2 SYDVKM. The data were obtained in a study of blood T cell repertoires in COVID-19. Background on the study: Recovered status in Cohort 3 required two negative PCRs, clearance, or symptom resolution. Samples representing acute and convalescent COVID-19 were sourced from the United States, Italy and Spain. PBMCs, B-cell-depleted T cells, or T cells provided the cDNA or gDNA that made up the material.

TCRdb's table, derived via immunoSEQ multiplex PCR, lists solely in-frame clones and lacks some. The data show fewer than 250,000 clones, more than 75% seen once. This receptor was obtained from a man in his thirties or forties in a cohort exposed to, infected with or recovered from COVID-19 (not recorded which). The chain employs TRBV28 and TRBJ1-1, with D unclear. Sequenced input: PBMCs or T cells enriched from blood (not recorded which). The CDR3 DNA reads as TGTGCCAGCACTGGTGGAGGTTCGAACACTGAAGCTTTCTTT. This gives the protein CASTGGGSNTEAFF.